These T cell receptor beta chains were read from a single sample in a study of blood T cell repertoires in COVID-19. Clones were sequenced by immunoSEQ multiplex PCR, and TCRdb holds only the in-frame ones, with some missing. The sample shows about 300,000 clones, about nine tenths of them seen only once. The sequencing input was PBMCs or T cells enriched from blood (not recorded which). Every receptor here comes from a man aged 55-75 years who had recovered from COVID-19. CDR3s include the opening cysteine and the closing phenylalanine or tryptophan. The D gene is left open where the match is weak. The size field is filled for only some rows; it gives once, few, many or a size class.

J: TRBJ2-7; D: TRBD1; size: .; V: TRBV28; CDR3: CASIPGGKYEQYF; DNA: TGTGCCAGCATACCAGGGGGCAAGTACGAGCAGTACTTC
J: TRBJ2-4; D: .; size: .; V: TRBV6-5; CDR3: CASRQAPGNIQYF; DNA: TGTGCCAGCAGGCAGGCGCCTGGGAACATTCAGTACTTC
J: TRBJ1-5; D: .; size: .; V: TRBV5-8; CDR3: CASSFGLRNNQPQHF; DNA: TGTGCCAGCAGCTTTGGACTCCGAAACAATCAGCCCCAGCATTTT
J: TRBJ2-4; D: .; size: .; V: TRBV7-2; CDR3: CASSSGQAKNIQYF; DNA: TGTGCCAGCAGCTCAGGTCAAGCCAAAAACATTCAGTACTTC
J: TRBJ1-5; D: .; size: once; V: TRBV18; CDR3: CASSPLQGNQPQHF; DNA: TGTGCCAGCTCACCACTTCAGGGCAATCAGCCCCAGCATTTT
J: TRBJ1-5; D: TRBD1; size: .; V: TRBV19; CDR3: CASSPSTGDQPQHF; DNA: TGTGCCAGTAGTCCATCGACAGGGGACCAGCCCCAGCATTTT
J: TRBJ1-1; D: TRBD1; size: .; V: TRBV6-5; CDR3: CASSYSRQGDTEAFF; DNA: TGTGCCAGCAGTTACTCGAGACAGGGTGACACTGAAGCTTTCTTT
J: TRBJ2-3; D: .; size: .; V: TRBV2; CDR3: CASRRVAGTDTQYF; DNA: TGTGCCAGCAGAAGGGTGGCGGGAACAGATACGCAGTATTTT
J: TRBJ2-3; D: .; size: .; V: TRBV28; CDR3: CASSFGGLEVGTQYF; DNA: TGTGCCAGCAGTTTTGGTGGGTTAGAGGTTGGTACGCAGTATTTT
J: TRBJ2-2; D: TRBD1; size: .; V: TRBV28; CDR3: CASSQGGTGAGELFF; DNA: TGTGCCAGCAGTCAGGGAGGGACAGGGGCCGGGGAGCTGTTTTTT
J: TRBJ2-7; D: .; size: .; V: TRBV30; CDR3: CAWSVGGRQYF; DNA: TGTGCCTGGAGTGTAGGGGGTCGGCAGTACTTC
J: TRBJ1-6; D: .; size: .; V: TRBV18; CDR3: CASSSSSYNSPLHF; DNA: TGTGCCAGCTCCTCCTCGTCCTATAATTCACCCCTCCACTTT
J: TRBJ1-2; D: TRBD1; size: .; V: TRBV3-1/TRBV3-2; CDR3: CASSLSTGGYGYTF; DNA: TGTGCCAGCAGCCTCTCGACAGGGGGCTATGGCTACACCTTC
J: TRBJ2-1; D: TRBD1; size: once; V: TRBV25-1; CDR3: CASSPSHGTGNNQFF; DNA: TGTGCCAGCAGTCCGTCCCACGGGACAGGGAATAATCAGTTCTTC
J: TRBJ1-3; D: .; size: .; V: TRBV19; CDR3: CASRMGHNSGNTIYF; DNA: TGTGCCAGTAGAATGGGACACAACTCTGGAAACACCATATATTTT
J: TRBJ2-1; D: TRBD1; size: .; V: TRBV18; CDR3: CASSPPLSDRVDFNEQFF; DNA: TGTGCCAGCTCACCACCTCTCTCCGACAGGGTGGATTTCAATGAGCAGTTCTTC
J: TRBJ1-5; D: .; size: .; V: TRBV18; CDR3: CASSPDSTQPQHF; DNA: TGTGCCAGCTCACCTGACAGTACCCAGCCCCAGCATTTT
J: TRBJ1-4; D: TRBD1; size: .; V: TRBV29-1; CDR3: CSVERQGTNEKLFF; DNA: TGCAGCGTGGAAAGACAGGGGACTAATGAAAAACTGTTTTTT
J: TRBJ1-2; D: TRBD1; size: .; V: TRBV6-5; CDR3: CASSFDRGGYTF; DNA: TGTGCCAGCAGTTTCGACAGGGGCGGCTACACCTTC
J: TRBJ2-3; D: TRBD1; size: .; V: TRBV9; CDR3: CASSVAEAGGIVDTQYF; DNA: TGTGCCAGCAGCGTAGCGGAGGCAGGGGGCATCGTAGATACGCAGTATTTT
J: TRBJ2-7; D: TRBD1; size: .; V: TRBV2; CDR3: CASSEGTGGIYEQYF; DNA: TGTGCCAGCAGTGAGGGGACAGGGGGCATCTACGAGCAGTACTTC
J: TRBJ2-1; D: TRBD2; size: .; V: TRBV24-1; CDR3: CATRSSGEGNEQFF; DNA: TGTGCCACCAGATCTAGCGGGGAGGGCAATGAGCAGTTCTTC
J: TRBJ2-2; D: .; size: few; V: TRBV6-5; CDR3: CASSIRQAGWLFF; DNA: TGTGCCAGCAGCATCAGACAGGCCGGCTGGCTGTTTTTT
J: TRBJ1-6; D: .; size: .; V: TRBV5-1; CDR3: CASSLGVTANSPLHF; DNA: TGCGCCAGCAGCTTGGGGGTGACAGCCAATTCACCCCTCCACTTT
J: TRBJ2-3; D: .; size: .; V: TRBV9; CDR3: CASSVVRDSDTDTQYF; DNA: TGTGCCAGCAGCGTTGTTCGGGACTCAGACACAGATACGCAGTATTTT
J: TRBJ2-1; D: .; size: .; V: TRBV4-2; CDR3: CASSQAASVRDNEQFF; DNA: TGTGCCAGCAGCCAAGCCGCTAGCGTTCGGGACAATGAGCAGTTCTTC
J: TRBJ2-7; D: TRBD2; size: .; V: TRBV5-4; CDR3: CASSLEASGSIYEQYF; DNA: TGTGCCAGCAGCTTGGAGGCTAGCGGGAGTATTTACGAGCAGTACTTC
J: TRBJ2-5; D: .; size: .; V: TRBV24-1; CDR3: CATSDSGAGTKETQYF; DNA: TGTGCCACCAGTGATTCAGGGGCAGGTACTAAAGAGACCCAGTACTTC
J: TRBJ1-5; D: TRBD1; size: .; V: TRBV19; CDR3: CASTLQGNQPQHF; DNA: TGTGCCAGTACCCTACAGGGGAATCAGCCCCAGCATTTT
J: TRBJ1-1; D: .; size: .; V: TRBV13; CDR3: CASSPPGHLNTEAFF; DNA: TGTGCCAGCAGCCCACCGGGACACCTGAACACTGAAGCTTTCTTT
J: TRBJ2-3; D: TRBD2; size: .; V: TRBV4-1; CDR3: CASSLRTSGTSTDTQYF; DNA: TGCGCCAGCAGCCTGAGGACTAGCGGTACTAGCACAGATACGCAGTATTTT
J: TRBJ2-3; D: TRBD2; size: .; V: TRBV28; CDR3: CASTSPWGASGRGDTQYF; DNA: TGTGCCAGCACCTCCCCTTGGGGGGCTAGCGGGAGAGGAGATACGCAGTATTTT
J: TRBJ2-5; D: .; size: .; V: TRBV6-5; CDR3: CASRVGVDSQGTQYF; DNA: TGTGCCAGCAGGGTAGGGGTTGACTCCCAGGGGACCCAGTACTTC
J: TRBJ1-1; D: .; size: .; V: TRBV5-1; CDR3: CASSLEGTGMNTEAFF; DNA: TGCGCCAGCAGCTTGGAAGGCACGGGGATGAACACTGAAGCTTTCTTT
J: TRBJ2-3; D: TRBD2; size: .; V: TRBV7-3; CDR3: CASSPGTSGHTDTQYF; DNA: TGTGCCAGCAGCCCCGGGACTAGCGGCCACACAGATACGCAGTATTTT
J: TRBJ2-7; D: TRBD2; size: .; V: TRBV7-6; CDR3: CASSFRGSYEQYF; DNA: TGTGCCAGCAGCTTTCGCGGGAGCTACGAGCAGTACTTC
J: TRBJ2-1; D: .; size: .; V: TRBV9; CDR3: CASSPLADTYNEQFF; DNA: TGTGCCAGCAGCCCACTAGCCGATACATACAATGAGCAGTTCTTC
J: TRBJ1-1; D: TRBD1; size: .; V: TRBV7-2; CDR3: CASSFDRVEPEAFF; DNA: TGTGCCAGCAGCTTCGACAGGGTTGAGCCTGAAGCTTTCTTT
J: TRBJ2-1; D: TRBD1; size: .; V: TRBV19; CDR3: CASRPGQSNNEQFF; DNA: TGTGCCAGTAGGCCGGGACAGAGCAACAATGAGCAGTTCTTC
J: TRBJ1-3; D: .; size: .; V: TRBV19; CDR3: CASSISGSGNTIYF; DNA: TGTGCCAGTAGTATATCTGGCAGTGGAAACACCATATATTTT
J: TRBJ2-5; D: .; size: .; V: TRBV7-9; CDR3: CASSLVGGGRNQETQYF; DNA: TGTGCCAGCAGCTTAGTAGGAGGAGGAAGGAATCAAGAGACCCAGTACTTC
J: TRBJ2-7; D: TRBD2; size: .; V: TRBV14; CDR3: CASSQGLAGEQYF; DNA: TGTGCCAGCAGCCAAGGACTAGCGGGAGAGCAGTACTTC